This TCR beta chain was captured by sequencing in a study of T cell repertoires in cytomegalovirus infection. Study context: Public TCR beta signatures provided an indication of both CMV infection and a matching HLA type.

Each CDR3 protein gets one entry after TCRdb re-called the reads with MiXCR. The repertoire consists of some 77,000 distinct CDR3 sequences, with approximately 3.7% occurring once and the leading ten covering 4.6%. The junction had 3 bases not matched to a gene; V was cut back by 7 bases and J by 1 base. The CDR3 is 14 residues long. CDR1 is SNHLY and CDR2 is FYNNEI in the germline V gene. In its sample, this clonotype was seen many times. Specimen: PBMCs. The chain is built from TRBV2 and TRBJ2-3; 9 positions match TRBD1. This clonotype originated in a human donor in good health (CMV status not recorded). Some clones in this sample may be carry-over from other donors' samples. The CDR3 DNA reads TGTGCCAGCAAACGGACAGGGGGCACAGATACGCAGTATTTT. Its translation is CASKRTGGTDTQYF.